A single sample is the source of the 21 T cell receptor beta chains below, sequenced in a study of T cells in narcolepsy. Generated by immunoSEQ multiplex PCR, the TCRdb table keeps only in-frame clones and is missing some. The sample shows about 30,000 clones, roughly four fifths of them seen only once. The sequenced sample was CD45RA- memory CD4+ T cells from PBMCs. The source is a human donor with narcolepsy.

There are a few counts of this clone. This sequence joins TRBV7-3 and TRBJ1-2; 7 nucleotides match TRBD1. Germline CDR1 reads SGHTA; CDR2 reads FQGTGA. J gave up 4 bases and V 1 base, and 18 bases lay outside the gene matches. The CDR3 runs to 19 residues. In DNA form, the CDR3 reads TGTGCCAGCAGCTTAATATACCCCACTAACGGACAGGCGGTCTATGGCTACACCTTC. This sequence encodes CASSLIYPTNGQAVYGYTF.

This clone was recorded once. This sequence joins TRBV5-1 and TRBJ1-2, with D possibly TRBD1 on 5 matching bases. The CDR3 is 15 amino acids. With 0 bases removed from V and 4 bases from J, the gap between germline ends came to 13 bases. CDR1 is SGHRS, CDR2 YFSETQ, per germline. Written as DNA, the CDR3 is TGCGCCAGCAGCTTGGGGCAGGTTGGGGCCTATGGCTACACCTTC. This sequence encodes CASSLGQVGAYGYTF.

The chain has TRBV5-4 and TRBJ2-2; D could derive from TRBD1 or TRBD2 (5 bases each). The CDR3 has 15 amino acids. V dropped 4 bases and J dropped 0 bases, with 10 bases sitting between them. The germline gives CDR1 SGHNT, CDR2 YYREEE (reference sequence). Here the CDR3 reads CASSRDPANTGELFF. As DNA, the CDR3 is TGTGCCAGCAGCAGGGACCCGGCGAACACCGGGGAGCTGTTTTTT.

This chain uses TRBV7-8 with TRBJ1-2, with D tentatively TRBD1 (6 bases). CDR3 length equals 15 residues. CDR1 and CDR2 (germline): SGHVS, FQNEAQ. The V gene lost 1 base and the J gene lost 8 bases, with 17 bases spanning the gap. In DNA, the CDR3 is TGTGCCAGCAGCTTAGGGGTGGGCAGGGGATTGGGCTACACCTTC. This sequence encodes CASSLGVGRGLGYTF.

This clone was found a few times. The CDR3 sequence is CASSYRAPSYEQYF. DNA for the CDR3: TGCGCCAGCAGCTATAGGGCCCCTTCCTACGAGCAGTACTTC. This sequence joins TRBV5-1 and TRBJ2-7; D is unresolved. Germline V gene sequence: CDR1 SGHRS, CDR2 YFSETQ. This CDR3 has 14 amino acids. Trimming removed 3 bases from V and 1 base from J, with 11 bases in between.

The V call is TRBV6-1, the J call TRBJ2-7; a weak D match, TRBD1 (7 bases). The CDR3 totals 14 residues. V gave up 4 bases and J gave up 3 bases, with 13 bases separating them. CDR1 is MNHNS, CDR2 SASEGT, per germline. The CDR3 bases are TGTGCCAGCAGTGTCGGCGGGACAGTCTACGAGCAGTACTTC. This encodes CASSVGGTVYEQYF.

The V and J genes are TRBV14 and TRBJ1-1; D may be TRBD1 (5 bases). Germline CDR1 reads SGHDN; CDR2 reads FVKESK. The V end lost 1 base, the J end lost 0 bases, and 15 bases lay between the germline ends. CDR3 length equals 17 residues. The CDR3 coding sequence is TGTGCCAGCAGCCAAGCGCGGACATTTGGTATGAACACTGAAGCTTTCTTT. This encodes CASSQARTFGMNTEAFF.

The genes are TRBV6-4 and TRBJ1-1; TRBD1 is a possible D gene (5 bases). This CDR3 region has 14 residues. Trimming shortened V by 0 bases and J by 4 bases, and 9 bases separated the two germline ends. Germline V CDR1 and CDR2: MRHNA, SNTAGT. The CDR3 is CASSDSNRPTEAFF. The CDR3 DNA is TGTGCCAGCAGTGACTCGAACAGGCCCACTGAAGCTTTCTTT.

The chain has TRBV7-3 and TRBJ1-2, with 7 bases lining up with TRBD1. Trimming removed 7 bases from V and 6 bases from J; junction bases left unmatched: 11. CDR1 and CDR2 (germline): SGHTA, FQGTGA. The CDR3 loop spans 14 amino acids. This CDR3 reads CASTRPGQRDGYTF. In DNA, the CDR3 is TGTGCCAGCACCAGACCGGGACAGAGGGATGGCTACACCTTC.

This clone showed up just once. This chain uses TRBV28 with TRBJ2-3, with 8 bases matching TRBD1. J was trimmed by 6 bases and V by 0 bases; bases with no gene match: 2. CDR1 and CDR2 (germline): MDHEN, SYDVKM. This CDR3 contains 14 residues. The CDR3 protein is CASSLWTGADTQYF. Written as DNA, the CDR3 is TGTGCCAGCAGTTTATGGACAGGGGCCGATACGCAGTATTTT.

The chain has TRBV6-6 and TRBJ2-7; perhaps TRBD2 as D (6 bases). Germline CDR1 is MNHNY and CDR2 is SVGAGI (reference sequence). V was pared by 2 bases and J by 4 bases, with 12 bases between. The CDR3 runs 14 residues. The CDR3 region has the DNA TGTGCCAGCAGTTACGCGGGACCGAAATACGAGCAGTACTTC. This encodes CASSYAGPKYEQYF.

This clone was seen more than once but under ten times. CDR3 in amino acids: CAWSVGPRTEAFF. CDR3 DNA: TGTGCCTGGAGTGTCGGTCCGCGGACTGAAGCTTTCTTT. The chain employs TRBV30 and TRBJ1-1; D uncertain. The CDR3 has 13 amino acids. Trimming removed 0 bases from V and 5 bases from J, with 10 bases in between. Germline CDR1 is GTSNPN and CDR2 is SVGIG (reference sequence).

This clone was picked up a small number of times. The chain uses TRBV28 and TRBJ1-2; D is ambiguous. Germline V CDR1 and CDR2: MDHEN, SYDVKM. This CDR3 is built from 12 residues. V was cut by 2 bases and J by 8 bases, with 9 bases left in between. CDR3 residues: CASSLPLGGYTF. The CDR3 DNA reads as TGTGCCAGCAGTTTACCCCTCGGGGGCTACACCTTC.

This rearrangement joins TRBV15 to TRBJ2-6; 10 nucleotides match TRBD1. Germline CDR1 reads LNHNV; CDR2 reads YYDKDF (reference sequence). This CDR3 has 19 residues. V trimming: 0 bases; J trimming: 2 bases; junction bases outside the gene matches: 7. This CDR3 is CATSRDRWTGGAGANVLTF. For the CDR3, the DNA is TGTGCCACCAGCAGAGATCGCTGGACAGGGGGTGCTGGGGCCAACGTCCTGACTTTC. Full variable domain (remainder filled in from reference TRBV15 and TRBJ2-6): DAMVIQNPRYQVTQFGKPVTLSCSQTLNHNVMYWYQQKSSQAPKLLFHYYDKDFNNEADTPDNFQSRRPNTSFCFLDIRSPGLGDTAMYLCATSRDRWTGGAGANVLTFGAGSRLTVL.

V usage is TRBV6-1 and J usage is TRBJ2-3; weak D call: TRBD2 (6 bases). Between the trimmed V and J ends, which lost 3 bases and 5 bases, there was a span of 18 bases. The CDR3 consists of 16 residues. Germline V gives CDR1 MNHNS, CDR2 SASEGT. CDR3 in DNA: TGTGCCAGCAGTGATTTTCTTAAGCGGGTGGTAGATACGCAGTATTTT. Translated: CASSDFLKRVVDTQYF.

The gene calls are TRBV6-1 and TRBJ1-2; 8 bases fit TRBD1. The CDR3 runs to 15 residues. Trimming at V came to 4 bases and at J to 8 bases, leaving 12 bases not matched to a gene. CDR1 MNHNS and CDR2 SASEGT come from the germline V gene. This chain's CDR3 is CASSAADRVRRGYTF. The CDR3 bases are TGTGCCAGCAGTGCTGCGGACAGGGTGAGGAGAGGCTACACCTTC.

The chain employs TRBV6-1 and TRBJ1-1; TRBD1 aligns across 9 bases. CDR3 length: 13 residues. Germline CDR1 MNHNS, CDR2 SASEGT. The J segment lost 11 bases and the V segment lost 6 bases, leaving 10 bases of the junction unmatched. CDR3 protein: CASRGGTGFSAFF. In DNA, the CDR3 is TGTGCCAGCAGAGGCGGGACAGGGTTTAGCGCTTTCTTT.

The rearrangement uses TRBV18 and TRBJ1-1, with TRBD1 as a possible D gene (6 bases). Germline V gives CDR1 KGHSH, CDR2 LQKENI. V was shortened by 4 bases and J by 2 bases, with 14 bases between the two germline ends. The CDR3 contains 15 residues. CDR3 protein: CASSRQGGLNTEAFF. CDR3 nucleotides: TGTGCCAGCTCACGACAAGGGGGATTAAACACTGAAGCTTTCTTT.

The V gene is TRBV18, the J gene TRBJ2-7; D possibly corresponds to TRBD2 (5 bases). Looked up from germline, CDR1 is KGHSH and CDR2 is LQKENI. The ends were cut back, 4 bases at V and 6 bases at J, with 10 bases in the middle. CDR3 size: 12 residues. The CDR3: CASSRELGEQYF. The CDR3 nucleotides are TGTGCCAGCTCACGGGAGTTAGGCGAGCAGTACTTC.

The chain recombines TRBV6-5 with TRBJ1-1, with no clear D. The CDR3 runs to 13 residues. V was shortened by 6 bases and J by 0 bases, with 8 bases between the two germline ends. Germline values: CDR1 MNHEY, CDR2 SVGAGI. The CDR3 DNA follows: TGTGCCAGCAGATATACGATGAACACTGAAGCTTTCTTT. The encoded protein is CASRYTMNTEAFF.

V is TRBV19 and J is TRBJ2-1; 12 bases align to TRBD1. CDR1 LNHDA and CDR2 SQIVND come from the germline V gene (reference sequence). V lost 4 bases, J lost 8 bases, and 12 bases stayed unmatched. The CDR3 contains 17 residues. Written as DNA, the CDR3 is TGTGCCAGTAGTAGATCCGGGACAGGGGGCCCCCGGGATGAGCAGTTCTTC. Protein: CASSRSGTGGPRDEQFF.